This record concerns one T cell receptor (beta chain) sequence. Its antigen is not known. The PCR made use of 60 Vbeta and 13 Jbeta primers. Assay used: immunoSEQ multiplex PCR; TCRdb lists only in-frame clones, some missing. Its table lists some 110,000 clones. This entry comes from a study of cytomegalovirus exposure and HLA in healthy donors. Broader study findings: HLA alleles were associated with 17,000 or so TCR beta sequences in a later analysis at 0.05 false discovery rate.

Sample: PBMCs. This TCR was recovered from a man younger than 35 in good health and CMV-seronegative.

The CDR3 is CASSRGESSYEQYF. The CDR3 DNA reads as TGTGCCAGCTCCCGGGGGGAAAGCTCCTACGAGCAGTACTTC. The rearrangement uses TRBV18 and TRBJ2-7; 7 nucleotides match TRBD2. The CDR3 extends over 14 amino acids. The V gene's germline CDR1 is KGHSH and CDR2 LQKENI. V trimming: 6 bases; J trimming: 0 bases; junction bases outside the gene matches: 5.